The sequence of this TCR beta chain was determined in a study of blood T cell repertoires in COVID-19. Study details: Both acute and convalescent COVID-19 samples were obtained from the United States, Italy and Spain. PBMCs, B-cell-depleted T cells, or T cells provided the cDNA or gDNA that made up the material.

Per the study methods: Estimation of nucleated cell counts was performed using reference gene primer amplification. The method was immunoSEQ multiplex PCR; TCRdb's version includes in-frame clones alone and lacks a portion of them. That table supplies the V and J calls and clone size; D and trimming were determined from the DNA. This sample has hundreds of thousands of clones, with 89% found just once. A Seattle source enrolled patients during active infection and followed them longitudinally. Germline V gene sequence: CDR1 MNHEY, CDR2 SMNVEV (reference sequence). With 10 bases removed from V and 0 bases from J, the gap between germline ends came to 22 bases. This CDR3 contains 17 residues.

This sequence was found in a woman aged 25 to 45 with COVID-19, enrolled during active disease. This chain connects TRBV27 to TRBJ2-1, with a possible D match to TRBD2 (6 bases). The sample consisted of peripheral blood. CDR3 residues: CAIREALSESSYNEQFF. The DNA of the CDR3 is TGTGCCATCAGGGAGGCTCTCTCTGAGAGCTCCTACAATGAGCAGTTCTTC.